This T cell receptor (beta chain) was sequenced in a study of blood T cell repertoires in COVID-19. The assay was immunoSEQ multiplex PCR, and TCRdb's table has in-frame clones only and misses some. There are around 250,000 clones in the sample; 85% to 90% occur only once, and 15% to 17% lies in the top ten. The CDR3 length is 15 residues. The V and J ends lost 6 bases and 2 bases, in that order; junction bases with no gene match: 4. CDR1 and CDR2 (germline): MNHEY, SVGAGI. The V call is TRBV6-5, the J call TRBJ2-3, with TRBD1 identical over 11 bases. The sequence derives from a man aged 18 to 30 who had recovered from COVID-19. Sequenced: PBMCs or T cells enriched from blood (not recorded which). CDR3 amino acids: CASSPGQGVTDTQYF. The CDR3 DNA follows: TGTGCCAGCAGCCCGGGACAGGGGGTCACAGATACGCAGTATTTT.